The source of this T cell receptor (beta chain) is a study of blood T cell repertoires in COVID-19. This clone was seen a single time. The table came from immunoSEQ multiplex PCR; TCRdb's copy has only in-frame clones and leaves some out. Of over 250,000 clones listed, approximately 89% are singletons. Trimming pared 6 bases from V and 7 bases from J, leaving 12 bases between. CDR1 is MNHEY and CDR2 is SVGAGI in the germline V gene. The CDR3 runs to 12 residues. The chain has TRBV6-5 and TRBJ1-1; D might be TRBD1 (6 bases). The sequenced sample was PBMCs or T cells enriched from blood (not recorded which). The clonotype comes from a woman in her fifties or sixties who had recovered from COVID-19. The CDR3 sequence is CASRDSDLEAFF. The CDR3 nucleotides read TGTGCCAGCAGGGACAGTGACCTTGAAGCTTTCTTT.